This TCR beta chain was obtained from a study of blood T cells in healthy people across ages. It was with a sample-barcoded 5' primer and a J-beta primer mix that a second PCR of roughly 7 to 12 cycles was run. TCRdb itself ran the 5' RACE reads through MiXCR, one entry per CDR3 protein. The repertoire includes about 540,000 distinct CDR3 sequences, about 25% of them detected once, and 8.5% to 9.5% sits in the top ten. This clonotype was seen more than once but under ten times. This CDR3 spans 13 amino acids. The germline V gene has CDR1 SGDLS and CDR2 YYNGEE. The sample was also reused in another study, on T cells of mothers and their children.

What was sequenced was blood. The receptor was isolated from a boy between 10 and 17 years old in good health. The chain uses TRBV9 and TRBJ2-5; 7 positions agree with TRBD2. The J call is uncertain, as TRBJ2-7 better fits the DNA end. DNA of the CDR3: TGTGCCAGCAGCGGGGACTACTCCTACGAGCAGTACTTC. Amino acid sequence: CASSGDYSYEQYF.